This TCR beta chain originates from a study of cytomegalovirus exposure and HLA in healthy donors. The length of the CDR3 is 16 residues. Germline V lookup: CDR1 LNHNV, CDR2 YYDKDF (reference sequence). With 1 base removed from V and 0 bases from J, the gap between germline ends came to 10 bases. While unrecorded immune exposures were likely, the donors were nominally healthy when sampled. A multiplex PCR was run with 60 Vbeta primers and 13 Jbeta primers. TCRdb's table, derived via immunoSEQ multiplex PCR, lists solely in-frame clones and lacks some. The sample holds fewer than 200,000 clones; about 88% are singletons and the top ten take around 0.25%.

Sequenced sample: PBMCs. The V and J genes are TRBV15 and TRBJ2-1; D is perhaps TRBD1 (5 bases). This TCR was sampled from a girl under three years old in good health and CMV-seronegative. The CDR3 here is CATSRVVRVSYNEQFF. The CDR3 region has the DNA TGTGCCACCAGCAGAGTGGTCAGGGTCTCCTACAATGAGCAGTTCTTC.